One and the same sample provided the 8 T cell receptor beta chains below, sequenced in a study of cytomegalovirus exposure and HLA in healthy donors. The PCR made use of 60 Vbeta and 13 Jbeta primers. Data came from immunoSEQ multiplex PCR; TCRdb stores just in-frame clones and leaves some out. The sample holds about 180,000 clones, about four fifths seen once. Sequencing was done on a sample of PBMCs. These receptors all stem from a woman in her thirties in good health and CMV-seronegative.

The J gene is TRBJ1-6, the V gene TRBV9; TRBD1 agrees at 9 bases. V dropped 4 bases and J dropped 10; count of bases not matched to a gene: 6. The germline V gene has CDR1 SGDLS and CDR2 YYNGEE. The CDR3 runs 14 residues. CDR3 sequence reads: CASSSGQGKSPLHF. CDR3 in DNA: TGTGCCAGCAGCTCCGGACAGGGGAAGTCACCCCTCCACTTT.

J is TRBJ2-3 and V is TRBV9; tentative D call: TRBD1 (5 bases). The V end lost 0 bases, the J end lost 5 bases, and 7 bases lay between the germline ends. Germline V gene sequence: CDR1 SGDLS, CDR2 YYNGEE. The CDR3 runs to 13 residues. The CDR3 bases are TGTGCCAGCAGCGTAGAGGGGATAGATACGCAGTATTTT. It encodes CASSVEGIDTQYF.

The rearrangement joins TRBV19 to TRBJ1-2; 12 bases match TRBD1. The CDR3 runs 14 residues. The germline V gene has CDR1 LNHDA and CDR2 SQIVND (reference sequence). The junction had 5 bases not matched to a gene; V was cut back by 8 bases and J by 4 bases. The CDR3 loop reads CASAGTGGGYGYTF. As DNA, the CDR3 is TGTGCCAGTGCCGGGACAGGGGGCGGCTATGGCTACACCTTC.

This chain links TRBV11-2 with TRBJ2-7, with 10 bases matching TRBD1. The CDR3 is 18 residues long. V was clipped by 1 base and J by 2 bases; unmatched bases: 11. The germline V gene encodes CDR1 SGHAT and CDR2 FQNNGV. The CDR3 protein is CASSLARQGAKTAYEQYF. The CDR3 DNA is TGTGCCAGCAGCTTAGCCAGACAGGGGGCGAAAACCGCCTACGAGCAGTACTTC.

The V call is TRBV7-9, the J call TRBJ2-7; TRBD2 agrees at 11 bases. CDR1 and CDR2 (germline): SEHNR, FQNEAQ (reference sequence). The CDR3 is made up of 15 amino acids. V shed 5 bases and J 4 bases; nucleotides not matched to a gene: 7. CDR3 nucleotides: TGTGCCAGCAGCCCACCAGGACTAGCGGGTTACGAGCAGTACTTC. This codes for CASSPPGLAGYEQYF. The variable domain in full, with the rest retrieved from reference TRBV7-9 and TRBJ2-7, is DTGVSQNPRHKITKRGQNVTFRCDPISEHNRLYWYRQTLGQGPEFLTYFQNEAQLEKSRLLSDRFSAERPKGSFSTLEIQRTEQGDSAMYLCASSPPGLAGYEQYFGPGTRLTVT.

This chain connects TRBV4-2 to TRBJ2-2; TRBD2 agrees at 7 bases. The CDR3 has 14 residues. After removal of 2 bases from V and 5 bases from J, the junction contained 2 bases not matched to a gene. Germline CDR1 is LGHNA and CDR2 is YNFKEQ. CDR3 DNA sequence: TGTGCCAGCAGCCAACCAGCGGGGACCGGGGAGCTGTTTTTT. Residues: CASSQPAGTGELFF.

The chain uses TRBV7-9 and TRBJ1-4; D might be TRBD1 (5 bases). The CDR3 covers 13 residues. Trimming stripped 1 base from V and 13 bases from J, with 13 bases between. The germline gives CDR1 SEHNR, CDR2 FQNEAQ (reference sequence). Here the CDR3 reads CASSLGTGQRLFF. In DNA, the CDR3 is TGTGCCAGCAGCTTAGGGACCGGACAAAGACTGTTTTTT.

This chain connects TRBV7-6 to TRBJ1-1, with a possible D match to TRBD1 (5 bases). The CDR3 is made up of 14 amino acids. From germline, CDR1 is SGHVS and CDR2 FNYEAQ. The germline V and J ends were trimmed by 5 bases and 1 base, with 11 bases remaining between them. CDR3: CASSRTRANTEAFF. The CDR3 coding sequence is TGTGCCAGCAGCCGAACCAGGGCGAACACTGAAGCTTTCTTT.